Shown below are 11 T cell receptor beta chains from a single sample sequenced in a study of blood T cell repertoires in COVID-19. Profiling relied on immunoSEQ multiplex PCR, and the TCRdb table lists in-frame clones only, not all of them. The table records 150,000 to 200,000 clones, around 84% of them present only once. Source material: peripheral blood. Source of these receptors: a woman aged 70-85 years with COVID-19, enrolled during active disease.

The V gene is TRBV2, the J gene TRBJ2-3; maybe TRBD2 (5 bases). CDR3 length: 14 amino acids. V dropped 7 bases and J dropped 5 bases, with 16 bases sitting between them. CDR1 SNHLY and CDR2 FYNNEI come from the germline V gene. The CDR3 reads CASNPGKVGDTQYF. The DNA of the CDR3 is TGTGCCAGCAATCCGGGGAAAGTAGGAGATACGCAGTATTTT.

CDR3 nucleotide sequence: TGTGCCAGCAGCGACAGGGGGCGTAATGAAAAACTGTTTTTT. It yields the protein CASSDRGRNEKLFF. This chain uses TRBV6-5 with TRBJ1-4; 10 nucleotides match TRBD1. Germline CDR1 reads MNHEY; CDR2 reads SVGAGI. V was clipped by 6 bases and J by 4 bases; unmatched bases: 2. The CDR3 contains 14 residues.

The rearrangement uses TRBV7-8 and TRBJ1-1; 7 nucleotides match TRBD1. Germline V gene lookup returns CDR1 SGHVS and CDR2 FQNEAQ. The V segment lost 5 bases and the J segment 6 bases; nucleotides outside the gene matches: 12. The CDR3 contains 15 residues. CDR3 sequence: CASSPRSQGGSEAFF. In DNA, the CDR3 is TGTGCCAGCAGCCCACGGTCGCAGGGGGGTTCTGAAGCTTTCTTT. Variable domain in full (rest from reference TRBV7-8 and TRBJ1-1): GAGVSQSPRYKVAKRGQDVALRCDPISGHVSLFWYQQALGQGPEFLTYFQNEAQLDKSGLPSDRFFAERPEGSVSTLKIQRTQQEDSAVYLCASSPRSQGGSEAFFGQGTRLTVV.

The rearrangement joins TRBV12-3 or TRBV12-4 to TRBJ1-2, with no clear D. Trimming left V 4 bases short and J 0 bases short, with 6 bases between. This CDR3 has 13 amino acids. The CDR3 loop is CASSSTANYGYTF. The CDR3 region has the DNA TGTGCCAGCAGTTCTACAGCTAACTATGGCTACACCTTC.

The V and J genes are TRBV7-6 and TRBJ1-2; 8 bases are a match to TRBD1. CDR1 is SGHVS and CDR2 is FNYEAQ in the germline V gene. The CDR3 contains 14 residues. J was trimmed by 8 bases and V by 6 bases; bases with no gene match: 11. For the CDR3, the DNA is TGTGCCAGCAGACCGGCAGGGGGCCTAGGAGGCTACACCTTC. Its translation is CASRPAGGLGGYTF.

The genes are TRBV28 and TRBJ2-7, with D unclear. Germline V lookup: CDR1 MDHEN, CDR2 SYDVKM. Trimming stripped 1 base from V and 0 bases from J, with 10 bases between. The CDR3 length is 15 residues. CDR3 in DNA: TGTGCCAGCAGTTTATTGCGGCAGAGCTCCTACGAGCAGTACTTC. It translates to CASSLLRQSSYEQYF.

The genes are TRBV10-3 and TRBJ1-2, with D maybe TRBD1 (6 bases). This CDR3 contains 13 residues. With 6 bases removed from V and 2 bases from J, the gap between germline ends came to 10 bases. Germline V gives CDR1 ENHRY, CDR2 SYGVKD. The CDR3 region is CAISGGLNYGYTF. CDR3 nucleotides: TGTGCCATCAGCGGGGGGCTGAACTATGGCTACACCTTC.

The V gene is TRBV28, the J gene TRBJ1-3, with D tentatively TRBD1 (5 bases). The CDR3 length is 13 residues. Germline V lookup: CDR1 MDHEN, CDR2 SYDVKM. Trimming removed 7 bases at V and 3 bases at J, with 10 bases between. In DNA form, the CDR3 reads TGTGCCAGCAAAACGGGGGTTGGAAACACCATATATTTT. Its protein product is CASKTGVGNTIYF.

The chain recombines TRBV3-1 (or the pseudogene TRBV3-2) with TRBJ2-3; 8 bases map to TRBD2. From germline, CDR1 is LGHDT and CDR2 YNNKEL (reference sequence). After removal of 4 bases from V and 4 bases from J, the junction contained 4 bases not matched to a gene. The CDR3 has 14 amino acids. The CDR3 is CASSLGRGADTQYF. CDR3 nucleotide sequence: TGTGCCAGCAGCCTCGGGAGGGGGGCAGATACGCAGTATTTT.

The chain joins TRBV6-5 to TRBJ1-2; perhaps TRBD1 as D (5 bases). The CDR3 loop spans 15 amino acids. Trimming removed 0 bases at V and 8 bases at J, with 16 bases between. The germline CDR1 and CDR2 sequences are MNHEY and SVGAGI. Here the CDR3 reads CASSYSIGGVRGYTF. The DNA of the CDR3 is TGTGCCAGCAGTTACTCGATCGGGGGGGTACGCGGCTACACCTTC.

Only a few counts were recorded for this clone. The V gene is TRBV5-5, the J gene TRBJ2-7; the D gene is possibly TRBD1 (7 bases). This CDR3 is 14 amino acids long. Deletions cut 2 bases from V and 11 bases from J, with 20 bases between. Per germline, CDR1 SGHKS and CDR2 YYEKEE (reference sequence). The CDR3 nucleotides are TGTGCCAGCAGCTTTTCTGGAGGGGGCGCGTTAAAGTACTTC. Translation gives CASSFSGGGALKYF.